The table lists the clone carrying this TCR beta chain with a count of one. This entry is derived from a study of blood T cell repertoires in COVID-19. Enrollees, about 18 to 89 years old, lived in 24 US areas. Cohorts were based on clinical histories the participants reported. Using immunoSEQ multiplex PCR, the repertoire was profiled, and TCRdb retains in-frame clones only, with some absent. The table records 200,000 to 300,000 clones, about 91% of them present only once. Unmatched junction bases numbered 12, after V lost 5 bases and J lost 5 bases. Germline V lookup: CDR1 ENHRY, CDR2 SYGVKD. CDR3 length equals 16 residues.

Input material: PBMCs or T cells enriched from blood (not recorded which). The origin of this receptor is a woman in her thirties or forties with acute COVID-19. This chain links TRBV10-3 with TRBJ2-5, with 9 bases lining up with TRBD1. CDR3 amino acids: CAISPALGTGSETQYF. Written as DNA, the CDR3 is TGTGCCATCAGTCCGGCCCTAGGGACAGGGTCGGAGACCCAGTACTTC.